The sequence of this TCR beta chain was determined in a study of vaccination effects on CD4 cells after COVID-19. Points from the study as a whole: Few convalescent patients were studied, and early post-infection samples were lacking.

This CDR3 spans 14 amino acids. In germline, CDR1 is SGHTA, CDR2 FQGNSA. V shed 3 bases and J shed 5 bases, with 14 bases lying between them. In regard to this clone: Its specificity is unknown.

Libraries were prepared by immunoSEQ multiplex PCR; TCRdb keeps only in-frame clonotypes and omits some of them. Of tens of thousands of clones listed, roughly 73% were seen once; the top ten hold around 5.4%. With the ViraFEST assay, the study expanded antigen-specific CD4+ T cells using viral peptide pools, then sequenced them. The culture ran for approximately nine days before CD4+ T cells were isolated. Nucleocapsid antibodies were negative in the vaccine recipients, who had never had SARS-CoV-2 infection. Half-medium replacement with IL-2 medium occurred on days 3 and 7. The receptor's source is a human donor who received a COVID-19 vaccine. V and J are TRBV7-2 and TRBJ2-7; D is perhaps TRBD1 or TRBD2 (5 bases each). The sequencing here drew on CD4+ T cells from PBMCs cultured with SARS-CoV-2 spike peptides, taken before COVID-19 vaccination. The CDR3 sequence is CASSFPLGVNEQYF. The CDR3 nucleotides read TGTGCCAGCAGCTTCCCCTTGGGGGTTAACGAGCAGTACTTC.